The rows below give T cell receptor beta chains drawn from one sample of a study of vaccination and CD4 T cells after COVID-19. TCRdb fed the PCR reads into MiXCR, producing one record per CDR3 protein. The data hold more than 12,000 distinct CDR3 sequences, with less than 70% observed a single time. The sequencing here drew on CD4+ T cells from blood, taken after SARS-CoV-2 vaccination. These receptors all come from a human donor who had recovered from COVID-19. CDR3s include the opening cysteine and the closing phenylalanine or tryptophan. Each record gives: J gene, clone size, V gene, CDR3 protein. Not all rows give a size; the values are once, few, many and, for expanded clones, a class.

>TRBJ1-1|few|TRBV27
CASSKRQGGTEAFF
>TRBJ2-7|few|TRBV5-1
CASSLGLPGVGGEQYF
>TRBJ1-5|few|TRBV20-1
CSARAPLLNSPQHF
>TRBJ2-3|NA|TRBV6-4
CASSDSTSAPQYF
>TRBJ2-3|NA|TRBV20-1
CSAVRPIGTGTDTQYF
>TRBJ2-5|NA|TRBV9
CASSVDGAGETQYF
>TRBJ1-2|NA|TRBV6-7
CASSSIRLEGYTF
>TRBJ2-3|NA|TRBV20-1
CSRLAGEEDTQYF
>TRBJ2-5|NA|TRBV5-4
CASSLGLARGPQETQYF
>TRBJ1-2|NA|TRBV28
CASSSGRGLGYTF
>TRBJ1-1|NA|TRBV20-1
CSARGRVVANTEAFF
>TRBJ1-5|NA|TRBV19
CASAGVGFQHF
>TRBJ2-7|few|TRBV20-1
CSARDPGLRSREQYF
>TRBJ1-1|NA|TRBV6-5
CASSLITEAFF
>TRBJ2-5|NA|TRBV5-1
CASSSGPDQETQYF
>TRBJ2-7|NA|TRBV2
CASRTSGSSYEQYF
>TRBJ1-5|few|TRBV7-8
CASSLGYRGQNSNQPQHF
>TRBJ2-3|NA|TRBV2
CASSGREGDTQYF
>TRBJ1-4|few|TRBV15
CATSREPGREEKLFF
>TRBJ2-4|NA|TRBV6-1
CASSDDSGPLAKNIQYF
>TRBJ1-2|few|TRBV25-1
CASSDPVAGYTF
>TRBJ2-5|NA|TRBV10-3
CAISGGQGYQETQYF
>TRBJ2-7|once|TRBV2
CASAGASGTYEQYF
>TRBJ2-7|NA|TRBV28
CETLAKSYEQYF
>TRBJ2-7|NA|TRBV21-1
CASSKEQGQGASEQYF
>TRBJ2-3|few|TRBV2
CASSGASGTADTQYF
>TRBJ2-4|NA|TRBV19
CASSIDRGHIQYF
>TRBJ1-2|NA|TRBV12-3/TRBV12-4
CASSSPGQGAYGYTF
>TRBJ2-1|NA|TRBV2
CASSVGRLNEQFF
>TRBJ1-5|NA|TRBV12-3/TRBV12-4
CASSWTNSNQPQHF
>TRBJ1-5|NA|TRBV18
CASSPPGRRGNQPQHF
>TRBJ1-2|few|TRBV6-1
CASSEGQFPGYTF
>TRBJ2-7|few|TRBV6-2/TRBV6-3
CASKPSGISYEQYF
>TRBJ2-3|medium-sized|TRBV7-2
CASSLTDTQYF
>TRBJ2-3|NA|TRBV27
CASRDVRSGGDTQYF
>TRBJ2-1|NA|TRBV14
CASSQALVGGLAASYNEQFF
>TRBJ2-2|NA|TRBV7-3
CASSSFTAGELFF
>TRBJ1-4|NA|TRBV7-8
CASSPDGDREKLFF
>TRBJ2-7|once|TRBV28
CASSLYSYEQYF
>TRBJ2-5|NA|TRBV19
CASTTGETQYF
>TRBJ2-1|NA|TRBV20-1
CSAWRTGDNNEQFF
>TRBJ1-1|NA|TRBV2
CASSYDISEAFF
>TRBJ2-1|NA|TRBV18
CASSPPLAGVGNEQFF
>TRBJ1-1|few|TRBV7-2
CASSLGLVNTEAFF
>TRBJ2-7|NA|TRBV19
CASTPGTGGGYEQYF
>TRBJ1-1|NA|TRBV19
CASSWGPKAFF
>TRBJ2-7|NA|TRBV11-2
CASRSTGTGYDEQYF
>TRBJ1-1|NA|TRBV12-3/TRBV12-4
CASRKGLLNTEAFF
>TRBJ1-5|NA|TRBV6-5
CASSYSPQVYSNQPQHF
>TRBJ2-3|once|TRBV6-1
CASGTGTDTQYF
>TRBJ2-5|NA|TRBV5-4
CASSLKGRETQYF
>TRBJ2-3|NA|TRBV20-1
CSASNRGFTDTQYF
>TRBJ2-5|NA|TRBV11-1
CASSRGSPRQETQYF